These 4 T cell receptor beta chains were sequenced from one sample in a study of T cells after yellow fever vaccination. TCRdb reanalysed the 5' RACE reads using MiXCR and keeps one entry per CDR3 protein. The sample includes 200,000 to 300,000 distinct CDR3 sequences, approximately 6.7% of them seen just once. Here the sequenced sample was CD4+ T cells sorted from PBMCs, taken on the day of the yellow fever booster vaccination. The receptor set was obtained from a man aged 25-45 years who received the YFV17D yellow fever vaccine.

CDR3 nucleotides: TGTGCCCAGTCACAGGGGGCTTATGGGGCCAACGTCCTGACTTTC. This codes for CAQSQGAYGANVLTF. This chain uses TRBV30 with TRBJ2-6; TRBD1 agrees at 9 bases. The CDR3 contains 15 residues. The germline CDR1 and CDR2 sequences are GTSNPN and SVGIG (reference sequence). Trimming took 8 bases from V and 3 from J; bases not matched to a gene: 8.

In this sample, this clonotype turned up many times. The rearrangement uses TRBV9 and TRBJ2-1; 16 positions match TRBD2. This CDR3 has 19 residues. V shed 2 bases and J 8 bases; nucleotides not matched to a gene: 13. Germline V CDR1 and CDR2: SGDLS, YYNGEE. The CDR3 here is CASSVQGMGLAGGLDEQFF. In DNA form, the CDR3 reads TGTGCCAGCAGCGTGCAGGGGATGGGACTAGCGGGAGGGTTGGATGAGCAGTTCTTC.

This clonotype was seen repeatedly, ten times or more. This chain links TRBV7-2 with TRBJ2-3; unclear D gene. Between the trimmed V and J ends, which lost 8 bases and 1 base, there was a span of 13 bases. CDR1 is SGHTA and CDR2 is FQGNSA in the germline V gene. CDR3 length: 14 amino acids. CDR3 bases: TGTGCCAGCGGTGTCGTAGTTGGCACAGATACGCAGTATTTT. Its translation: CASGVVVGTDTQYF.

CDR3 DNA: TGTGCCAGCAGCACACCCTTCCGTAACACTGAAGCTTTCTTT. Protein product: CASSTPFRNTEAFF. This sequence joins TRBV3-1 and TRBJ1-1, with unresolved D. The germline V gene has CDR1 LGHDT and CDR2 YNNKEL (reference sequence). V was trimmed by 5 bases and J by 2 bases, leaving 12 bases between them. This CDR3 comprises 14 residues.